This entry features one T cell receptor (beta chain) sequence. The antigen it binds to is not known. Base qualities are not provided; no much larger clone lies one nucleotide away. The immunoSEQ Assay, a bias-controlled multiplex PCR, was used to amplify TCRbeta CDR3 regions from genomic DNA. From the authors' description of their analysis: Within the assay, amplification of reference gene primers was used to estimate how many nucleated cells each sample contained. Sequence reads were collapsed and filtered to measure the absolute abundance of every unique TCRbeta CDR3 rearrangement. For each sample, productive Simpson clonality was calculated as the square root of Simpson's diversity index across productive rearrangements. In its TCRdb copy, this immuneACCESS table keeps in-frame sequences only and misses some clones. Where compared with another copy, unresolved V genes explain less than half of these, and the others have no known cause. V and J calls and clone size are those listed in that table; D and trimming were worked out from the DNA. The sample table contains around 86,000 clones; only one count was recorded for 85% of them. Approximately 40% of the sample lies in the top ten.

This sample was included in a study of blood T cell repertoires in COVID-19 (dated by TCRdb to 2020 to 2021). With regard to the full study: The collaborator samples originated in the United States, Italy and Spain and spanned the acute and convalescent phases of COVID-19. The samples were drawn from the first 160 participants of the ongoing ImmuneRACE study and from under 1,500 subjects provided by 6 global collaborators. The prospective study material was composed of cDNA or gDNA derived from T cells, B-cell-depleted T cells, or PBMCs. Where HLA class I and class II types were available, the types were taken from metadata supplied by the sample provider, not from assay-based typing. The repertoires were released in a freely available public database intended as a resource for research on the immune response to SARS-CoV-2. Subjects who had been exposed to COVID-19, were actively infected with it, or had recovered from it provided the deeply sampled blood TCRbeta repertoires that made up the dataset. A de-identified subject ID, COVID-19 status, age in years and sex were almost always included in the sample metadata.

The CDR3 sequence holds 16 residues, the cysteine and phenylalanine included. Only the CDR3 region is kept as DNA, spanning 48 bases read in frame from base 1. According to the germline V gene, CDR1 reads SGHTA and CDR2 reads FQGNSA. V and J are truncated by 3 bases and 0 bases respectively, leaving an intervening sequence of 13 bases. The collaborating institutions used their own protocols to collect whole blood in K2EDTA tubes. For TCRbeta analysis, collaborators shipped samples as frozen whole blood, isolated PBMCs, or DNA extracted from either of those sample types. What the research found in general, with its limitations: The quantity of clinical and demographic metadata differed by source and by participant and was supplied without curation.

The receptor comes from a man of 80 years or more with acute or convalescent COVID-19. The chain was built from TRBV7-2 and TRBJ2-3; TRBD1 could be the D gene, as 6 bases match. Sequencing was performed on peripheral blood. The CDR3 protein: CASSFNRVSSTDTQYF. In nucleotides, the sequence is TGTGCCAGCAGCTTCAACAGGGTATCTAGCACAGATACGCAGTATTTT.